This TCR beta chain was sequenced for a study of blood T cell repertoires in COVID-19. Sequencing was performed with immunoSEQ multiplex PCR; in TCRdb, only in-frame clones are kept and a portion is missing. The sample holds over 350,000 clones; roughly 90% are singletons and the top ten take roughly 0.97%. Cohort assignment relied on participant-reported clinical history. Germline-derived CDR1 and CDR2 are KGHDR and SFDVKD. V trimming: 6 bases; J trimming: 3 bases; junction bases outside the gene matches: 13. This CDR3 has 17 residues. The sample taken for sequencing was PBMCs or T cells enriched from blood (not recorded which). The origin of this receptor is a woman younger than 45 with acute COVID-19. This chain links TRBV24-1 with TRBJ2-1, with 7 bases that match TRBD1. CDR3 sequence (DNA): TGTGCCACCAGTACCGTGTCCGACAGGGCTAACTACAATGAGCAGTTCTTC. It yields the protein CATSTVSDRANYNEQFF.